This entry concerns a single TCR beta chain. Its target is unknown. The data were obtained in a study of cytomegalovirus exposure and HLA in healthy donors. Whole-study context: Unique TCRs from HLA-typed donors, 70 million to 85 million of them, were held in an early data release.

The germline V gene has CDR1 SGDLS and CDR2 YYNGEE. The V and J ends lost 3 bases and 2 bases respectively, with 8 bases between them. This CDR3 has 13 amino acids. PCR amplification relied on 60 Vbeta primers (plus 13 Jbeta primers). Repertoires were generated with immunoSEQ multiplex PCR, while TCRdb's copy carries only in-frame clones and drops some. The profile shows roughly 95,000 clones, 60% to 85% of them singletons. Whole-study results and caveats: Most of the CMV-associated TCR beta chains (in a later analysis) appeared to be HLA-restricted.

This TCR was sampled from a man under 40 in good health and CMV-seropositive. The genes are TRBV9 and TRBJ1-1; weak D call: TRBD1 (6 bases). Sequencing was carried out using PBMCs. In nucleotides, the CDR3 is TGTGCCAGCAGCGGGACAGCCAACACTGAAGCTTTCTTT. It is translated as CASSGTANTEAFF.